A single sample gave rise to the 28 T cell receptor beta chains below, sequenced in a study of human T cells and chemical hapten exposure. Specified time point: patch test 3, about 24 weeks after DPC sensitization. Specified treatment: therapeutic diphenylcyclopropenone sensitization with weekly scalp DPC. TCRdb ran MiXCR on the RACE reads and lists one entry per CDR3 protein. The data hold about 160,000 distinct CDR3 sequences, with 25% to 30% observed a single time. The sample consisted of whole blood, taken in connection with sensitization to the hapten diphenylcyclopropenone (DPC). These TCRs come from a woman in her late teens or twenties with alopecia areata. Some clones in this sample may be carry-over from other donors' samples.

This chain connects TRBV6-2 or TRBV6-3 to TRBJ1-5, with D possibly being TRBD1 (5 bases). The CDR3 runs to 14 residues. Trimming cost V 5 bases and J 11 bases, with 19 bases left between them. In germline, CDR1 is MNHEY, CDR2 SVGEGT. CDR3 sequence (DNA): TGTGCCAGCAGTACGGGGGGGAGTCAAGTGGCCCAGCATTTT. Translating gives CASSTGGSQVAQHF.

V and J are TRBV5-1 and TRBJ2-7, with unresolved D. In germline, CDR1 is SGHRS, CDR2 YFSETQ. V gave up 1 base and J gave up 3 bases, with 8 bases separating them. This CDR3 is built from 13 residues. The chain's CDR3 is CASSLRSGYEQYF. For the CDR3, the DNA is TGCGCCAGCAGCTTGCGGTCAGGCTACGAGCAGTACTTC.

For this clonotype: A much larger clone lies one base from this, so it may be a read error. The rearrangement uses TRBV4-2 and TRBJ1-1; unclear D gene. V shed 2 bases and J shed 0 bases, with 4 bases lying between them. Germline values: CDR1 LGHNA, CDR2 YNFKEQ. The CDR3 totals 13 residues. CDR3: CASSQNLNTEAFF. The CDR3 DNA reads TGTGCCAGCAGCCAAAATCTGAACACTGAAGCTTTCTTT.

There are many counts of this clonotype. J is TRBJ2-5 and V is TRBV20-1, with D possibly being TRBD1 or TRBD2 (6 bases each). The CDR3 contains 11 residues. In germline, CDR1 is DFQATT, CDR2 SNEGSKA (reference sequence). The CDR3, as DNA: TGCGGTTGGTCGGGGGCGGAGACCCAGTACTTC. This codes for CGWSGAETQYF.

The V gene is TRBV27, the J gene TRBJ2-5; 10 nucleotides align to TRBD2. This CDR3 is built from 17 residues. Trimming at V came to 4 bases and at J to 1 base, leaving 9 bases not matched to a gene. Germline CDR1 MNHEY, CDR2 SMNVEV (reference sequence). The CDR3 DNA reads TGTGCCAGCAGTTCACGATTTAGCGGGGGGCTCCAAGAGACCCAGTACTTC. Protein: CASSSRFSGGLQETQYF.

This sequence joins TRBV7-2 and TRBJ1-4; 7 bases agree with TRBD1. CDR1 is SGHTA and CDR2 is FQGNSA in the germline V gene. The CDR3 loop spans 15 amino acids. V dropped 4 bases and J dropped 0; count of bases not matched to a gene: 2. CDR3 amino acids: CASSSQGSTNEKLFF. The CDR3 nucleotides read TGTGCCAGCAGCTCACAGGGGTCAACTAATGAAAAACTGTTTTTT.

This clonotype was seen more than once but under ten times. This chain uses TRBV27 with TRBJ2-7; D possibly corresponds to TRBD2 (7 bases). Germline V gives CDR1 MNHEY, CDR2 SMNVEV (reference sequence). This CDR3 is built from 14 residues. Trimming shortened V by 3 bases and J by 4 bases, and 13 bases separated the two germline ends. This CDR3 is CASSFEEGGYEQYF. CDR3 nucleotide sequence: TGTGCCAGCAGTTTCGAGGAGGGGGGGTACGAGCAGTACTTC.

Only a few counts were recorded for this clonotype. The chain is built from TRBV27 and TRBJ1-6, with a weak D call TRBD1 (5 bases). V gave up 6 bases and J gave up 2 bases, with 8 bases separating them. The CDR3 is 14 residues long. Germline V gives CDR1 MNHEY, CDR2 SMNVEV (reference sequence). The CDR3 nucleotides read TGTGCCAGCAGCGGGGCAGCCTATAATTCACCCCTCCACTTT. The encoded protein is CASSGAAYNSPLHF.

In its sample, this clonotype was seen a few times. The chain has TRBV10-3 and TRBJ2-1, with TRBD2 matching over 9 bases. V was clipped by 6 bases and J by 3 bases; unmatched bases: 3. CDR3 length equals 14 residues. Germline assignment: CDR1 ENHRY and CDR2 SYGVKD. The chain's CDR3 is CAIRGAGGYNEQFF. CDR3 sequence (DNA): TGTGCCATCAGGGGAGCGGGAGGCTACAATGAGCAGTTCTTC.

V is TRBV15 and J is TRBJ2-2; perhaps D is TRBD1 or TRBD2 (5 bases each). CDR3 length equals 15 residues. Germline assignment: CDR1 LNHNV and CDR2 YYDKDF (reference sequence). V was shortened by 5 bases and J by 7 bases, with 17 bases between the two germline ends. The DNA for the CDR3 is TGTGCCACCAGCCGCCGGGACCCAATTTTCGGGGAGCTGTTTTTT. Translating gives CATSRRDPIFGELFF.

This clonotype showed up just a few times. This rearrangement joins TRBV2 to TRBJ2-4; 8 positions agree with TRBD1. Germline-derived CDR1 and CDR2 are SNHLY and FYNNEI. Unmatched junction bases numbered 11, after V lost 2 bases and J lost 2 bases. The CDR3 spans 18 residues. CDR3 sequence reads: CASSESRTGSAPKNIQYF. DNA for the CDR3: TGTGCCAGCAGTGAATCTAGGACAGGGTCGGCCCCCAAAAACATTCAGTACTTC.

This clonotype was recorded many times. J is TRBJ2-7 and V is TRBV29-1; TRBD2 aligns across 7 bases. There are 14 residues in the CDR3. V was clipped by 6 bases and J by 4 bases; unmatched bases: 12. CDR1 is SQVTM and CDR2 is ANQGSEA in the germline V gene. CDR3 in DNA: TGCAGCGTGGGAGGAAGCGGGATTGGGTACGAGCAGTACTTC. Encoded protein: CSVGGSGIGYEQYF.

This rearrangement joins TRBV7-3 to TRBJ2-3; 7 bases align to TRBD1. Trimming at V came to 5 bases and at J to 1 base, leaving 3 bases not matched to a gene. CDR3 size: 14 residues. Germline V gives CDR1 SGHTA, CDR2 FQGTGA. DNA of the CDR3: TGTGCCAGCAGCCCCGACAGGGGCACAGATACGCAGTATTTT. This sequence encodes CASSPDRGTDTQYF.

The V gene is TRBV7-9, the J gene TRBJ2-3; no firm D call. CDR3 length: 11 residues. Trimming shortened V by 2 bases and J by 7 bases, and 4 bases separated the two germline ends. Germline V gene data show CDR1 as SEHNR and CDR2 as FQNEAQ (reference sequence). The CDR3 DNA sequence: TGTGCCAGCAGCTTATATTATACGCAGTATTTT. The encoded protein is CASSLYYTQYF.

The CDR3 DNA is TGCAGTGCTAGACCCACAGATACGCAGTATTTT. Residues: CSARPTDTQYF. This chain connects TRBV20-1 to TRBJ2-3, with D unclear. The CDR3 is 11 amino acids. The germline gives CDR1 DFQATT, CDR2 SNEGSKA (reference sequence). The V end lost 2 bases, the J end lost 2 bases, and 2 bases lay between the germline ends.

This clonotype was observed a handful of times. The V gene is TRBV2, the J gene TRBJ2-3; D is unclear. V was cut by 2 bases and J by 0 bases, with 9 bases left in between. Germline V gene data show CDR1 as SNHLY and CDR2 as FYNNEI. This CDR3 spans 15 amino acids. CDR3 bases: TGTGCCAGCAGTGAAATTGGCAGTAGCACAGATACGCAGTATTTT. This gives the protein CASSEIGSSTDTQYF. The full variable domain, with the rest looked up from reference TRBV2 and TRBJ2-3, is EPEVTQTPSHQVTQMGQEVILRCVPISNHLYFYWYRQILGQKVEFLVSFYNNEISEKSEIFDDQFSVERPDGSNFTLKIRSTKLEDSAMYFCASSEIGSSTDTQYFGPGTRLTVL.

This clonotype was detected once. The rearrangement links TRBV9 to TRBJ1-5, with TRBD1 matching over 8 bases. The CDR3 length is 14 residues. Germline V lookup: CDR1 SGDLS, CDR2 YYNGEE. The trim removed 2 bases at V and 8 bases at J, leaving 6 bases unmatched. This chain's CDR3 is CASSVGQGFEPQHF. CDR3 sequence (DNA): TGTGCCAGCAGCGTCGGACAGGGCTTTGAGCCCCAGCATTTT.

This chain joins TRBV4-3 and TRBJ1-4; D remains ambiguous. Trimming stripped 0 bases from V and 0 bases from J, with 5 bases between. The CDR3 has 15 amino acids. The germline V gene has CDR1 LGHNA and CDR2 YSLEER. The CDR3 reads CASSQEQATNEKLFF. CDR3 coding DNA: TGCGCCAGCAGCCAAGAGCAAGCAACTAATGAAAAACTGTTTTTT.

With respect to this clonotype: A much larger clone differs by one base, so this may be a read error. The chain links TRBV4-1 to TRBJ2-4; TRBD1 matches at 7 bases. Germline V lookup: CDR1 MGHRA, CDR2 YSYEKL. The CDR3 contains 16 residues. The ends lost 3 bases at V and 11 bases at J; junction bases unmatched: 16. CDR3 nucleotide sequence: TGCGCCAGCAGCCAGGTGACAGGGAGTAGGGAAGACGTTCAGTACTTC. As protein: CASSQVTGSREDVQYF.

This clonotype has more than one count but fewer than ten. The genes are TRBV23-1 and TRBJ2-6; D unresolved. TRBV23-1 is known as an ORF, though its function is uncertain. The V and J ends lost 2 bases and 0 bases respectively, with 5 bases between them. This CDR3 has 15 residues. CDR3 sequence: CASSQIYSGANVLTF. In DNA, the CDR3 is TGCGCCAGCAGTCAAATTTACTCTGGGGCCAACGTCCTGACTTTC.

The gene calls are TRBV7-6 and TRBJ2-7; D remains ambiguous. The CDR3 is 13 residues long. V gave up 4 bases and J gave up 5 bases, with 12 bases separating them. From germline, CDR1 is SGHVS and CDR2 FNYEAQ. The chain's CDR3 is CASSSLRVDEQYF. The CDR3 DNA reads as TGTGCCAGCAGCTCCTTACGGGTAGACGAGCAGTACTTC.

The chain uses TRBV6-4 and TRBJ1-6; D gene ambiguous. Trimming removed 8 bases at V and 9 bases at J, with 17 bases between. Germline lookup yields CDR1 MRHNA and CDR2 SNTAGT. The CDR3 is 14 amino acids. In DNA, the CDR3 is TGTGCCAGCGCACGCGGTGAAGGAGTTTCACCCCTCCACTTT. Its protein is CASARGEGVSPLHF.

The V call is TRBV7-3, the J call TRBJ1-1; D remains unclear. Germline CDR1 reads SGHTA; CDR2 reads FQGTGA. Between the trimmed V and J ends, which lost 1 base and 0 bases, there was a span of 9 bases. There are 15 residues in the CDR3. The CDR3 protein is CASSLSPAMNTEAFF. The CDR3 nucleotides are TGTGCCAGCAGCTTAAGTCCAGCTATGAACACTGAAGCTTTCTTT.

The chain uses TRBV7-3 and TRBJ2-2; D unresolved. This CDR3 has 15 residues. Trimming cost V 0 bases and J 5 bases, with 10 bases left between them. Germline V CDR1 and CDR2: SGHTA, FQGTGA. The CDR3 spells CASSLTAPRTGELFF. CDR3 in DNA: TGTGCCAGCAGCTTAACGGCCCCACGGACCGGGGAGCTGTTTTTT.

Here the CDR3 DNA reads TGCAGCGTGGAGGACAGGGATAGGACCTACGAGCAGTACTTC. Residues: CSVEDRDRTYEQYF. The chain has TRBV29-1 and TRBJ2-7; 8 positions agree with TRBD1. With 6 bases clipped from V and 2 bases from J, the junction kept 9 bases outside the gene matches. The CDR3 covers 14 residues. Per germline, CDR1 SQVTM and CDR2 ANQGSEA.

This clonotype turned up a few times. This rearrangement joins TRBV18 to TRBJ2-1; the D call may be TRBD1 or TRBD2 (5 bases each). This CDR3 is built from 14 residues. Trimming stripped 3 bases from V and 6 bases from J, with 12 bases between. CDR1 and CDR2 (germline): KGHSH, LQKENI. The CDR3 sequence is CASSPPLRGNEQFF. CDR3 in DNA: TGTGCCAGCTCACCCCCCTTGAGGGGCAATGAGCAGTTCTTC.

This clonotype was recorded a few times. The rearrangement links TRBV4-3 to TRBJ1-2; no clear D. V lost 0 bases, J lost 6 bases, and 11 bases lay in between. Looked up from germline, CDR1 is LGHNA and CDR2 is YSLEER. The CDR3 loop spans 14 amino acids. The DNA of the CDR3 is TGCGCCAGCAGCCAAGATCAGCGACGGAATGGCTACACCTTC. Amino acid sequence: CASSQDQRRNGYTF.

This clonotype was detected only a few times. The rearrangement links TRBV28 to TRBJ2-3; D might be TRBD2 (6 bases). Germline CDR1 is MDHEN and CDR2 is SYDVKM. The V end lost 3 bases, the J end lost 0 bases, and 10 bases lay between the germline ends. There are 15 residues in the CDR3. The CDR3, as DNA: TGTGCCAGCAGTTTCCTAGGGACTAGCACAGATACGCAGTATTTT. Its translation is CASSFLGTSTDTQYF.